The sequence of this T cell receptor (beta chain) was determined in a study of human T cells and chemical hapten exposure. Study details: DPC 0.01% went on the upper back by patch test, with reading at 6 days.

Study findings and constraints: Among expanded TCRs, significantly more large CDR3 similarity clusters formed than among controls. Healthy people's immune response may differ from that of the donors, who had alopecia.

This clonotype has ten or more counts. Its antigen is not known. As for time point: pre-sensitization, week 0. The treatment was: therapeutic diphenylcyclopropenone sensitization with weekly scalp DPC. The library tagged each cDNA molecule with unique molecular identifiers. TCRdb passed the RACE reads through MiXCR, listing each CDR3 protein once. The sample has tens of thousands of distinct CDR3 sequences, more than 8% seen once; the top ten hold around 10%. Per germline, CDR1 MNHNY and CDR2 SVGAGI (reference sequence). CDR3 length: 17 residues. Trimming took off 1 base at V and 2 bases at J, with 15 bases between the two ends.

The chain carries TRBV6-6 and TRBJ2-1; TRBD1 might be the D (5 bases). The receptor was isolated from a man aged 35-49 years with alopecia areata. Some clones in this sample may be carry-over from other donors' samples. The sequencing used whole blood, collected in connection with sensitization to the hapten diphenylcyclopropenone (DPC). CDR3 amino acids: CASSYLGGKGPYNEQFF. The CDR3 coding sequence is TGTGCCAGCAGTTACTTGGGCGGCAAGGGGCCCTACAATGAGCAGTTCTTC.